The present T cell receptor beta chain was sequenced within a study of CD8+ T cells in alopecia areata. Study context: Treated patients received oral tofacitinib, 5 to 10 mg twice daily. Study results and limitations: Lesional scalp displayed greater clonality than normal scalp, most notably in alopecia totalis/universalis.

Concerning this clone itself: Its specificity is not known.

In alopecia areata patients, both lesional scalp punch biopsies and peripheral blood were collected. The sorting of PBMCs gave CD4+ and CD8+ T cells. The CDR3 totals 14 residues. The J segment lost 4 bases and the V segment lost 4 bases, leaving 2 bases of the junction unmatched. Germline assignment: CDR1 PRHDT and CDR2 FYEKMQ (reference sequence). Reverse transcribed after extraction, RNA yielded cDNA as the sequencing template. Sequencing was performed with immunoSEQ multiplex PCR; in TCRdb, only in-frame clones are kept and a portion is missing. The sample has about 150,000 clones, 40% to 60% seen once; the top ten hold 15% to 20%.

Sequencing used CD8+ T cells sorted from blood, obtained at week 0. The sequence came from a human donor with alopecia areata. The V call is TRBV13, the J call TRBJ2-3; 10 bases match TRBD2. The CDR3 region has the DNA TGTGCCAGCAGCTCCGGGACTAGCGCAGATACGCAGTATTTT. Amino acids: CASSSGTSADTQYF. Filled out from reference TRBV13 and TRBJ2-3, the complete variable domain reads AAGVIQSPRHLIKEKRETATLKCYPIPRHDTVYWYQQGPGQDPQFLISFYEKMQSDKGSIPDRFSAQQFSDYHSELNMSSLELGDSALYFCASSSGTSADTQYFGPGTRLTVL.